These 26 T cell receptor beta chains share one sample of origin, sequenced in a study of beta chain features in type 1 diabetes. Whole-study findings and limits: The study found moderately but significantly shorter TCRB CDR3s in all four CD4+ subsets of Type 1 diabetes patients.

The antigens for these receptors are not known. Isolated RNA was reverse transcribed in full, so expressed TCRB transcripts were sequenced. Profiled with immunoSEQ multiplex PCR; TCRdb holds only in-frame clones, not every one. The sample records 300,000 to 350,000 clones, over 7% being singletons. Sequenced input: central memory CD4+ T cells from blood. The source is a man under 40 with type 1 diabetes.

This clone was detected ten times or more. J is TRBJ2-3 and V is TRBV18, with D unresolved. V was trimmed by 3 bases and J by 0 bases, leaving 10 bases between them. Germline V gene lookup returns CDR1 KGHSH and CDR2 LQKENI. The CDR3 runs to 15 residues. This CDR3 reads CASSPEFLSTDTQYF. CDR3 nucleotides: TGTGCCAGCTCACCCGAGTTTTTAAGCACAGATACGCAGTATTTT.

The chain is built from TRBV6-1 and TRBJ2-2; maybe TRBD2 (6 bases). V lost 0 bases and J lost 16, with 18 bases in between. The CDR3 spans 14 residues. Germline V CDR1 and CDR2: MNHNS, SASEGT. CDR3 loop: CASSEAGLTPREFF. The CDR3 nucleotides are TGTGCCAGCAGTGAAGCAGGACTAACCCCAAGGGAGTTTTTT.

This clone was counted between two and nine times. J is TRBJ2-5 and V is TRBV7-9; 10 nucleotides match TRBD1. V shed 3 bases, J shed 5 bases, and the junction held 6 bases outside the gene matches. The CDR3 extends over 15 amino acids. CDR1 is SEHNR and CDR2 is FQNEAQ in the germline V gene (reference sequence). CDR3 DNA: TGTGCCAGCAGCTTCTGGGACAGGGGCTTGGAGACCCAGTACTTC. Protein: CASSFWDRGLETQYF.

The CDR3 DNA reads TGTGCCAGCAGTATCAATAGGGAAACTGAAGCTTTCTTT. Protein: CASSINRETEAFF. This chain uses TRBV27 with TRBJ1-1; D not resolved. With 5 bases removed from V and 5 bases from J, the gap between germline ends came to 12 bases. Germline V CDR1 and CDR2: MNHEY, SMNVEV (reference sequence). This CDR3 region has 13 residues.

The chain uses TRBV5-1 and TRBJ1-6; no reliable D call. Trimming cost V 2 bases and J 6 bases, with 9 bases left between them. CDR1 and CDR2 from the germline V gene are SGHRS and YFSETQ. The CDR3 sequence is 14 residues long. For the CDR3, the DNA is TGCGCCAGCAGCTTAGGAGCGACTAATTCACCCCTCCACTTT. Amino acid sequence: CASSLGATNSPLHF.

This clone was seen only a few times. This sequence joins TRBV7-9 and TRBJ1-2, with 8 bases matching TRBD1. V shed 5 bases and J 6 bases; nucleotides not matched to a gene: 2. Germline-derived CDR1 and CDR2 are SEHNR and FQNEAQ (reference sequence). CDR3 length: 12 amino acids. The CDR3 DNA follows: TGTGCCAGCAGCGCGACAGGGGATGGCTACACCTTC. Its protein product is CASSATGDGYTF. Drawing the rest from reference TRBV7-9 and TRBJ1-2, the complete variable domain is DTGVSQNPRHKITKRGQNVTFRCDPISEHNRLYWYRQTLGQGPEFLTYFQNEAQLEKSRLLSDRFSAERPKGSFSTLEIQRTEQGDSAMYLCASSATGDGYTFGSGTRLTVV.

V and J are TRBV28 and TRBJ1-2; D is perhaps TRBD1 (6 bases). With 5 bases removed from V and 9 bases from J, the gap between germline ends came to 22 bases. Germline CDR1 and CDR2: MDHEN and SYDVKM. This CDR3 is built from 15 residues. The DNA for the CDR3 is TGTGCCAGCAGTCATAAACCAGGACAGCCTAAGAGCTACACCTTC. This codes for CASSHKPGQPKSYTF.

V gene TRBV7-8 combines with J gene TRBJ1-6; TRBD1 might be the D (5 bases). The CDR3 has 15 residues. CDR1 SGHVS and CDR2 FQNEAQ come from the germline V gene. Trimming shortened V by 6 bases and J by 6 bases, and 15 bases separated the two germline ends. In DNA, the CDR3 is TGTGCCAGCAGGGGGGGGAGGATAGCTAATTCACCCCTCCACTTT. Translating gives CASRGGRIANSPLHF. The whole variable domain, remainder taken from reference TRBV7-8 and TRBJ1-6, is GAGVSQSPRYKVAKRGQDVALRCDPISGHVSLFWYQQALGQGPEFLTYFQNEAQLDKSGLPSDRFFAERPEGSVSTLKIQRTQQEDSAVYLCASRGGRIANSPLHFGNGTRLTVT.

This clone was detected a few times. The V and J genes are TRBV7-9 and TRBJ1-1, with D perhaps matching TRBD1 (5 bases). This CDR3 spans 14 amino acids. Trimming took 5 bases from V and 1 from J, leaving 11 bases between them. Per the germline V gene, CDR1 is SEHNR and CDR2 is FQNEAQ (reference sequence). The CDR3 DNA sequence: TGTGCCAGCAGCCTCGACAGCTGGAACACTGAAGCTTTCTTT. It is translated as CASSLDSWNTEAFF.

This clone was seen more than once but under ten times. CDR3 protein: CASSFQTGAGAYEQYF. The CDR3 DNA sequence: TGTGCCAGCAGCTTCCAAACAGGAGCGGGCGCCTACGAGCAGTACTTC. This rearrangement joins TRBV7-2 to TRBJ2-7, with D possibly TRBD2 on 6 matching bases. This CDR3 contains 16 residues. The ends were cut back, 3 bases at V and 2 bases at J, with 17 bases in the middle. The germline gives CDR1 SGHTA, CDR2 FQGNSA.

This clone showed up just a few times. The chain has TRBV9 and TRBJ2-3, with 9 bases that match TRBD2. The CDR3 totals 16 residues. CDR1 and CDR2 (germline): SGDLS, YYNGEE. J was trimmed by 6 bases and V by 0 bases; bases with no gene match: 8. The CDR3 region has the DNA TGTGCCAGCAGCGTAGGGGTAGCGGGGGACTGGGATACGCAGTATTTT. The encoded protein is CASSVGVAGDWDTQYF.

In this sample, this clone turned up a few times. V and J are TRBV6-5 and TRBJ1-6, with 7 bases aligning to TRBD1. Germline V gene data show CDR1 as MNHEY and CDR2 as SVGAGI. The V gene end was trimmed by 2 bases and the J gene end by 5 bases; junction bases not matched to a gene: 3. The CDR3 is 15 amino acids. CDR3 loop: CASSYGRGNNSPLHF. As DNA, the CDR3 is TGTGCCAGCAGTTACGGCAGGGGGAATAATTCACCCCTCCACTTT.

In DNA form, the CDR3 reads TGTGCCAGCAGTTATTCCGACAGGGACGGTGGCTACACCTTC. Translation gives CASSYSDRDGGYTF. The rearrangement links TRBV6-5 to TRBJ1-2; the match to TRBD1 covers 7 bases. The CDR3 totals 14 residues. Germline assignment: CDR1 MNHEY and CDR2 SVGAGI. V lost 3 bases and J lost 7; bases outside the gene matches: 8.

Only a few counts were recorded for this clone. In nucleotides, the CDR3 is TGTGCCAGTTCCCCGGGACAGGGGAATGCTGAAGCTTTCTTT. Translating gives CASSPGQGNAEAFF. The chain recombines TRBV18 with TRBJ1-1, with TRBD1 matching 10 bases. J lost 6 bases, V lost 9 bases, and 10 bases had no gene match. The CDR3 has 14 residues. Germline values: CDR1 KGHSH, CDR2 LQKENI.

This clone came up a few times. This chain connects TRBV7-2 to TRBJ2-1, with 7 bases that match TRBD2. The CDR3 spans 15 residues. J lost 2 bases, V lost 3 bases, and 4 bases had no gene match. Germline V gene data show CDR1 as SGHTA and CDR2 as FQGNSA. CDR3 bases: TGTGCCAGCAGCTTCTCAGCGGGGACCTACAATGAGCAGTTCTTC. It specifies CASSFSAGTYNEQFF.

This rearrangement joins TRBV9 to TRBJ2-1; 8 bases map to TRBD2. The CDR3 extends over 13 amino acids. V was clipped by 5 bases and J by 3 bases; unmatched bases: 1. Germline assignment: CDR1 SGDLS and CDR2 YYNGEE. CDR3 sequence reads: CASSSGVYNEQFF. CDR3 coding DNA: TGTGCCAGCAGTAGCGGGGTCTACAATGAGCAGTTCTTC.

A word on this clone: The junction departs from germline at one end; a sequencing error may be responsible. Other DNA sequences within the sample encode an identical CDR3. V is TRBV11-2 and J is TRBJ1-3; D gene ambiguous. CDR3 length: 14 amino acids. The V gene's germline CDR1 is SGHAT and CDR2 FQNNGV. The CDR3 DNA is TGTGCCAGCAGTTTAGGGAGTTCTGGAAACACCATATATTTT. Its protein is CASSLGSSGNTIYF.

V and J are TRBV5-6 and TRBJ2-7, with TRBD1 matching over 8 bases. Germline lookup yields CDR1 SGHDT and CDR2 YYEEEE. The CDR3 length is 15 residues. The V segment lost 3 bases and the J segment 2 bases; nucleotides outside the gene matches: 7. Here the CDR3 reads CASSSWTGSAYEQYF. CDR3 sequence (DNA): TGTGCCAGCAGCTCATGGACAGGGTCGGCCTACGAGCAGTACTTC.

V usage is TRBV5-4 and J usage is TRBJ2-3, with 10 bases lining up with TRBD2. Trimming at V came to 4 bases and at J to 3 bases, leaving 17 bases not matched to a gene. The CDR3 runs 19 residues. Per germline, CDR1 SGHNT and CDR2 YYREEE (reference sequence). CDR3 coding DNA: TGTGCCAGCAGCAGACGCGGCCTCCAGCGGGGGGGCCAAACAGATACGCAGTATTTT. Translating gives CASSRRGLQRGGQTDTQYF.

This clone has ten or more counts. J is TRBJ1-3 and V is TRBV27; D is undetermined. In germline, CDR1 is MNHEY, CDR2 SMNVEV (reference sequence). The ends were cut back, 0 bases at V and 4 bases at J, with 4 bases in the middle. This CDR3 spans 13 amino acids. The CDR3 DNA is TGTGCCAGCAGTTTATCGCCGGGAAACACCATATATTTT. Encoded protein: CASSLSPGNTIYF.

Only a few counts were recorded for this clone. This chain connects TRBV29-1 to TRBJ1-4; 7 bases agree with TRBD1. This CDR3 is built from 15 residues. Germline trimming cut 5 bases from V and 5 bases from J; bases unmatched to any gene: 11. Germline V CDR1 and CDR2: SQVTM, ANQGSEA. CDR3 nucleotide sequence: TGCAGCGTTCAAGTTGGGGGGACAGACAATGAAAAACTGTTTTTT. Amino acids: CSVQVGGTDNEKLFF.

This clone has a handful of counts. This likely came from a read error, as a far larger clone is one base away. This rearrangement joins TRBV6-1 to TRBJ2-7; D remains ambiguous. V lost 6 bases and J lost 5, with 14 bases in between. This CDR3 has 13 residues. CDR1 MNHNS and CDR2 SASEGT come from the germline V gene. DNA for the CDR3: TGTGCCAGCAGCCTTGGCCTTCGGCACGAGCAGTACTTC. This gives the protein CASSLGLRHEQYF.

V gene TRBV19 combines with J gene TRBJ1-5; possibly TRBD1 for D (6 bases). CDR1 and CDR2 from the germline V gene are LNHDA and SQIVND (reference sequence). The CDR3 is 14 residues long. V lost 6 bases and J 7 bases, leaving 16 bases between the germline ends. The DNA of the CDR3 is TGTGCCAGTAGCGGCGAGGGGGGTAAACAGCCCCAGCATTTT. This translates into CASSGEGGKQPQHF. Combining the CDR3 with reference TRBV19 and TRBJ1-5 gives the whole variable domain DGGITQSPKYLFRKEGQNVTLSCEQNLNHDAMYWYRQDPGQGLRLIYYSQIVNDFQKGDIAEGYSVSREKKESFPLTVTSAQKNPTAFYLCASSGEGGKQPQHFGDGTRLSIL.

There are a few counts of this clone. Different DNA sequences within this sample yield the same CDR3. V gene TRBV2 combines with J gene TRBJ2-7; D unclear. V dropped 3 bases and J dropped 0 bases, with 6 bases sitting between them. Germline values: CDR1 SNHLY, CDR2 FYNNEI. CDR3 size: 13 residues. Here the CDR3 DNA reads TGTGCCAGCAGTGATGGATTCTCCTACGAGCAGTACTTC. This codes for CASSDGFSYEQYF.

In regard to this clone: One end of the junction fails to match germline, which may point to a read error. This chain joins TRBV7-2 and TRBJ2-7; D gene ambiguous. The CDR3 runs to 14 residues. The germline CDR1 and CDR2 sequences are SGHTA and FQGNSA. The DNA for the CDR3 is TGCGCCAGCAGCCAAGATATAAACAGCTACGAGCAGTACTTC. This encodes CASSQDINSYEQYF.

The chain links TRBV30 to TRBJ2-5; D possibly corresponds to TRBD2 (5 bases). The length of the CDR3 is 13 residues. Germline values: CDR1 GTSNPN, CDR2 SVGIG (reference sequence). Trimming removed 2 bases from V and 4 bases from J, with 11 bases in between. The CDR3 sequence: CAWSQRPSETQYF. The CDR3 bases are TGTGCCTGGAGTCAGCGGCCCTCAGAGACCCAGTACTTC.